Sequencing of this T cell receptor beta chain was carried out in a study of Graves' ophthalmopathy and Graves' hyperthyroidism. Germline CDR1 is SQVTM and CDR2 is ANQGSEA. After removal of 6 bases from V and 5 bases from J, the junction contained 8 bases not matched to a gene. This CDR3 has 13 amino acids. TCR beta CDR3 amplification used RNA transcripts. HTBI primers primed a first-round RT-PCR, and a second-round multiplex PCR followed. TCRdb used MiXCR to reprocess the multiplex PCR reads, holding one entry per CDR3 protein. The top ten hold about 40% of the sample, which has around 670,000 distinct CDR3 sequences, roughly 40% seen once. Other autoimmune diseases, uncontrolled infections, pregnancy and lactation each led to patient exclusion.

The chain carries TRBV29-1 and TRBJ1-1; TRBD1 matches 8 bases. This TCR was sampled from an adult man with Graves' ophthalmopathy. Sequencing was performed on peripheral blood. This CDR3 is CSVGQQGETEAFF. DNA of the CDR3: TGCAGCGTGGGACAACAGGGGGAAACTGAAGCTTTCTTT.